This T cell receptor beta chain came from a study of T cell clones after liver transplantation. Across the study: HCV positivity affected three of eight recipients; the rest lacked autoimmune or viral indications. At least one year of complete immunosuppression withdrawal without enzymes over twice normal defined tolerance.

Sorting of unstimulated PBMCs yielded separate CD3+CD4+ and CD3+CD8+ fractions. The CDR3 totals 16 residues. Germline CDR1 and CDR2: KGHSH and LQKENI. V lost 3 bases, J lost 2 bases, and 5 bases stayed unmatched. The data were produced by immunoSEQ multiplex PCR, yet TCRdb's version contains in-frame clones alone and is incomplete. The data contain tens of thousands of clones, roughly 90% of them seen just once; the ten biggest clones take up roughly 3%. Sample: CD4+ T cells from blood, taken before liver transplant. The source of this sequence is a human donor who received a liver transplant. V usage is TRBV18 and J usage is TRBJ2-3; 10 bases are shared with TRBD2. As DNA, the CDR3 is TGTGCCAGCTCACCGGCACTAGCGGGACTCACAGATACGCAGTATTTT. It yields the protein CASSPALAGLTDTQYF.